A selection of T cell receptor beta chains follows, all from one sample in a study of monozygotic twins with inflammatory bowel disease. No DNA is given; TCRdb re-called the 5' RACE reads and lists each CDR3 protein once. The repertoire table contains 200,000 to 250,000 distinct CDR3 sequences. Sequencing input: blood. The receptors were gathered from a human donor with ulcerative colitis or Crohn's disease, or a healthy co-twin of an affected twin (not recorded which). The CDR3 runs from the conserved cysteine through the conserved F or W.

cdr3_length	j_call	v_call	cdr3_aa
13	TRBJ1-5	TRBV29-1	CSVEGQEGQPQHF
16	TRBJ1-1	TRBV10-3	CAISPRDSRMNTEAFF
17	TRBJ1-5	TRBV15	CATSRDRGTSSNQPQHF
12	TRBJ2-7	TRBV28	CASSSQRAEQYF
14	TRBJ2-5	TRBV28	CASSYWDSQETQYF
15	TRBJ2-3	TRBV5-1	CASSFDRGATDTQYF
14	TRBJ2-7	TRBV7-2	CASSHAGGSYEQYF
15	TRBJ1-5	TRBV15	CATSRVGESNQPQHF
13	TRBJ2-7	TRBV4-2	CASAAGDSYEQYF
16	TRBJ1-1	TRBV5-6	CASTPAQGGWNTEAFF
15	TRBJ2-7	TRBV6-1	CASSSGGWTRHEQYF
16	TRBJ1-6	TRBV5-1	CASSFNPGTGNSPLHF
17	TRBJ2-1	TRBV28	CASSPGGSGSLYNEQFF
15	TRBJ2-1	TRBV5-1	CASSFTSGGNHEQFF
14	TRBJ2-7	TRBV25-1	CASSDSMIGYEQYF
13	TRBJ2-3	TRBV7-9	CASSWRGSDTQYF